This T cell receptor (beta chain) comes out of a study of blood T cell repertoires in COVID-19. Study at large: Samples taken during acute and convalescent COVID-19 were collected in the United States, Italy and Spain. T cells, B-cell-depleted T cells, or PBMCs provided the cDNA or gDNA that served as material.

CDR1 and CDR2 from the germline V gene are SNHLY and FYNNEI. This CDR3 contains 14 residues. V shed 1 base and J shed 11 bases, with 17 bases lying between them. Authors' analysis steps: Estimation of nucleated cell counts relied on the amplification of reference gene primers. Using immunoSEQ multiplex PCR, the repertoire was profiled, and TCRdb retains in-frame clones only, with some absent. Clonal size and the V and J genes are those of that table, whereas D and trimming came from the DNA. The data show about 350,000 clones, roughly 89% seen once. This receptor was obtained from a young woman who had recovered from COVID-19. Sequencing was performed on peripheral blood. The chain joins TRBV2 to TRBJ1-1, with D possibly being TRBD1 (5 bases). CDR3 in DNA: TGTGCCAGCAGTGAAGAGGGGTATTTGTTTTCGGCTTTCTTT. It translates to CASSEEGYLFSAFF.